This TCR beta chain appears in the sequencing data of a study of monozygotic twins with inflammatory bowel disease. As regards this clonotype: The target antigen is unknown.

Per germline, CDR1 SEHNR and CDR2 FQNEAQ (reference sequence). The CDR3 is made up of 14 amino acids. TCRdb processed the 5' RACE reads again and assigns one entry to each CDR3 protein, with no DNA. This table holds around 380,000 distinct CDR3 sequences. Overall study findings and caveats: It was not supported that a single strong signal or clonotype was associated with IBD.

Sample: blood. The sequence was obtained from a human donor with ulcerative colitis or Crohn's disease, or a healthy co-twin of an affected twin (not recorded which). J is TRBJ1-2 and V is TRBV7-9; TCRdb indicates TRBD1, and absent DNA this call remains unverified. CDR3: CASSNSGTGFGYTF. The full variable domain, with the rest looked up from reference TRBV7-9 and TRBJ1-2, is DTGVSQNPRHKITKRGQNVTFRCDPISEHNRLYWYRQTLGQGPEFLTYFQNEAQLEKSRLLSDRFSAERPKGSFSTLEIQRTEQGDSAMYLCASSNSGTGFGYTFGSGTRLTVV.